Listed below are T cell receptor beta chains from one sample, sequenced in a study of control samples from healthy donors and cancer patients. Here immunoSEQ multiplex PCR was the method, and the copy in TCRdb shows in-frame clones only, minus some. The sample has some 130,000 clones; more than 90% are singletons. Sequenced input: blood. The receptors derive from a man aged 18-30 years in good health. Both conserved end residues are part of each CDR3.

CDR3: CAWSSQGNQPQHF
J: TRBJ1-5
V: TRBV30

CDR3: CASSLTRPGQAYNSPLHF
J: TRBJ1-6
V: TRBV5-6

CDR3: CASSRQGFGEQYF
J: TRBJ2-7
V: TRBV2

CDR3: CASSRRTRSETQYF
J: TRBJ2-5
V: TRBV10-2

CDR3: CATSRGPGQLNEKLFF
J: TRBJ1-4
V: TRBV15

CDR3: CASSSRGTGANVLTF
J: TRBJ2-6
V: TRBV5-1

CDR3: CASSPNWDRGNYEQYF
J: TRBJ2-7
V: TRBV18

CDR3: CASSPRIEGTGDTYEQYF
J: TRBJ2-7
V: TRBV18

CDR3: CASSVGSDTQYF
J: TRBJ2-3
V: TRBV9

CDR3: CASENSGGDTQYF
J: TRBJ2-3
V: TRBV12-5

CDR3: CASSLVRRGTGELFF
J: TRBJ2-2
V: TRBV7-9

CDR3: CASRRGGAIGNEQFF
J: TRBJ2-1
V: TRBV5-1